This TCR beta chain was retrieved from a study of OX40 agonist ivuxolimab in advanced cancers. Data came from immunoSEQ multiplex PCR; TCRdb stores just in-frame clones and leaves some out. The profile covers 5,600 or so clones, with 70% to 75% appearing a single time and around three fifths taken by the ten largest. The CDR3 runs 12 residues. The germline CDR1 and CDR2 sequences are SGHNT and YENEEA. V lost 1 base and J 7 bases, leaving 8 bases between the germline ends. This clone was picked up one time. This chain joins TRBV11-3 and TRBJ2-7; the D is unclear. This receptor was obtained from an adult with an advanced solid tumor such as melanoma, head and neck, liver or kidney cancer. The material sequenced was CD4+ or CD8+ T cells sorted from blood, taken in a trial of the OX40 agonist ivuxolimab. CDR3 DNA: TGTGCCAGCAGCTTAGTACTGGGGGAGCAGTACTTC. It translates to CASSLVLGEQYF.